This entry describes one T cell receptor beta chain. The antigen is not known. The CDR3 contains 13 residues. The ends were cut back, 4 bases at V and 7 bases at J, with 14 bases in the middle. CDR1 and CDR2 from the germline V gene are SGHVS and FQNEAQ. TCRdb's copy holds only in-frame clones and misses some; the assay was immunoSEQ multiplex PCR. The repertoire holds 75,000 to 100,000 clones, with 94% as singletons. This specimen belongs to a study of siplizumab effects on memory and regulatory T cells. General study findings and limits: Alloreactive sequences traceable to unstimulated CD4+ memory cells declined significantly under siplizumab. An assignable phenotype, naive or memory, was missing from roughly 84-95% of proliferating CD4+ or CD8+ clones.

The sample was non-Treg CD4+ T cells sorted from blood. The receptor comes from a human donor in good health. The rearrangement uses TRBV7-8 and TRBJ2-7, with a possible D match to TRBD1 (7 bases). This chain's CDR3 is CASSSRQGGEQYF. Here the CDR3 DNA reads TGTGCCAGCAGCTCCCGACAGGGAGGAGAGCAGTACTTC.